The source of this T cell receptor (beta chain) is a study of T-cell reconstitution after alpha-beta-depleted transplantation in children. The CDR3 runs 15 residues. CDR1 and CDR2 (germline): SEHNR, FQNEAQ (reference sequence). The V and J ends lost 1 base and 5 bases respectively, with 12 bases between them. Unique molecular identifiers featured in how the TCRbeta library was prepared. TCRdb fed the PCR reads into MiXCR, producing one record per CDR3 protein. The table has around 680,000 distinct CDR3 sequences, approximately 17% seen once. The material was PBMCs from the stem cell graft donor, obtained from the stem cell graft. This TCR was recovered from a human donor who donated a stem cell graft to a child with acute myeloid leukemia. The chain couples TRBV7-9 to TRBJ2-1; D remains ambiguous. The CDR3 is CASSLVATPDNEQFF. CDR3 in DNA: TGTGCCAGCAGCTTAGTAGCCACCCCAGACAATGAGCAGTTCTTC.